The rows below give T cell receptor beta chains drawn from one sample of a study of shared clonotypes between healthy human individuals. Sequencing used immunoSEQ multiplex PCR; TCRdb keeps in-frame clones, though not all of them. The top ten hold approximately 0.33% of the sample, which has around 580,000 clones, 95% to 98% seen once. The sequencing sample was made of naive CD8+ T cells sorted from blood. The receptors stem from a man aged 25-40 years in good health. The CDR3 runs from the conserved cysteine through the conserved F or W. Each record gives: D gene, V gene, clone size, CDR3 length, J gene, CDR3 DNA, CDR3 protein. The D gene is left open where the match is weak. Only part of the rows carry a size: once, few, many, or a class if the clone is expanded.

D: TRBD1; V: TRBV6-1; size: .; length: 14; J: TRBJ1-1; DNA: TGTGCCAGCATCCGAGGGACAGGTAACACTGAAGCTTTCTTT; CDR3: CASIRGTGNTEAFF
D: TRBD2; V: TRBV29-1; size: .; length: 14; J: TRBJ2-7; DNA: TGCAGCGTTGCGGGCGGGAGGGCCTACTACGAGCAGTACTTC; CDR3: CSVAGGRAYYEQYF
D: .; V: TRBV27; size: .; length: 14; J: TRBJ2-5; DNA: TGTGCCAGCAGTTACTCGGGAACCCCAGAGACCCAGTACTTC; CDR3: CASSYSGTPETQYF
D: TRBD2; V: TRBV11-3; size: once; length: 17; J: TRBJ2-2; DNA: TGTGCCAGCAGCTTAGATTGGCCAGCGGGGGACACCGGGGAGCTGTTTTTT; CDR3: CASSLDWPAGDTGELFF
D: TRBD2; V: TRBV9; size: .; length: 15; J: TRBJ2-1; DNA: TGTGCCAGCAGCGTGGTAGCGGGAGGCCACAATGAGCAGTTCTTC; CDR3: CASSVVAGGHNEQFF
D: .; V: TRBV4-1; size: .; length: 17; J: TRBJ2-3; DNA: TGCGCCAGCAGCCAAGGATGGACACCACGAAGCACAGATACGCAGTATTTT; CDR3: CASSQGWTPRSTDTQYF
D: TRBD1; V: TRBV28; size: .; length: 17; J: TRBJ1-2; DNA: TGTGCCAGCACTCCCTCTCGGGGACAGTCCTTGGGCTATGGCTACACCTTC; CDR3: CASTPSRGQSLGYGYTF
D: TRBD1; V: TRBV7-9; size: .; length: 15; J: TRBJ2-7; DNA: TGTGCCAGCAGCTTCTACAGGGGGCCGTCCTACGAGCAGTACTTC; CDR3: CASSFYRGPSYEQYF
D: .; V: TRBV5-6; size: .; length: 17; J: TRBJ2-7; DNA: TGTGCCAGCAGGGGGTTTGGTGGCAGCCCGAGGGTCGACGAGCAGTACTTC; CDR3: CASRGFGGSPRVDEQYF
D: .; V: TRBV15; size: .; length: 14; J: TRBJ2-7; DNA: TGTGCCACCAGCAATCAGGGATCGCTCTACGAGCAGTACTTC; CDR3: CATSNQGSLYEQYF
D: .; V: TRBV10-3; size: .; length: 14; J: TRBJ2-1; DNA: TGTGCCATCAGTGAAGCTCTAGCAAAGAATGAGCAGTTCTTC; CDR3: CAISEALAKNEQFF
D: .; V: TRBV5-1; size: .; length: 15; J: TRBJ2-3; DNA: TGCGCCAGCTCAGCCGGGGTAGCCGACACAGATACGCAGTATTTT; CDR3: CASSAGVADTDTQYF
D: .; V: TRBV20-1; size: .; length: 11; J: TRBJ2-7; DNA: TGCAGTGCTCAGGAGGATTACGAGCAGTACTTC; CDR3: CSAQEDYEQYF
D: TRBD1; V: TRBV18; size: .; length: 18; J: TRBJ1-3; DNA: TGTGCCAGCTCGCCGCCCATACCGGACAGGGGGCTCGGAAACACCATATATTTT; CDR3: CASSPPIPDRGLGNTIYF
D: .; V: TRBV21-1; size: .; length: 16; J: TRBJ2-7; DNA: TGTGCCACCACGAACCCTAAACTAGCGGCCCCCTACGAGCAGTACTTC; CDR3: CATTNPKLAAPYEQYF
D: .; V: TRBV19; size: .; length: 15; J: TRBJ2-5; DNA: TGTGCCAGTAGTATAGTCCTCAGGAGTCAGGAGACCCAGTACTTC; CDR3: CASSIVLRSQETQYF
D: TRBD2; V: TRBV4-1; size: .; length: 18; J: TRBJ2-3; DNA: TGCGCCAGCAGCCAAGATGTCGCGGGCCTAGCGGGAGCAGATACGCAGTATTTT; CDR3: CASSQDVAGLAGADTQYF
D: .; V: TRBV19; size: .; length: 15; J: TRBJ2-7; DNA: TGTGCCAGCTCCCCGGGACGCGGAGAGTCCTACGAGCAGTACTTC; CDR3: CASSPGRGESYEQYF
D: .; V: TRBV4-2; size: once; length: 15; J: TRBJ2-5; DNA: TGTGCCAGCAGCCAAGCAGGGGCCCTCCAAGAGACCCAGTACTTC; CDR3: CASSQAGALQETQYF
D: .; V: TRBV7-9; size: once; length: 16; J: TRBJ2-2; DNA: TGTGCCAGCATCTGGACGGAAGGCCTAGCCTCCGGGGAGCTGTTTTTT; CDR3: CASIWTEGLASGELFF
D: .; V: TRBV18; size: .; length: 15; J: TRBJ2-7; DNA: TGTGCCAGCTCCCACCGTGTCGAGAACTCCTACGAGCAGTACTTC; CDR3: CASSHRVENSYEQYF
D: .; V: TRBV19; size: .; length: 14; J: TRBJ2-7; DNA: TGTGCCAGTACCTCGGGGCAGGCCTACTACGAGCAGTACTTC; CDR3: CASTSGQAYYEQYF
D: TRBD2; V: TRBV5-5; size: .; length: 15; J: TRBJ2-1; DNA: TGTGCCAGCAGCTTGGTATTAGCGGGAGGGCGTGAGCAGTTCTTC; CDR3: CASSLVLAGGREQFF
D: .; V: TRBV27; size: once; length: 13; J: TRBJ2-7; DNA: TGTGCCAGCAGTTTCCTCAGCTCCTACGAGCAGTACTTC; CDR3: CASSFLSSYEQYF
D: .; V: TRBV6-5; size: .; length: 14; J: TRBJ1-5; DNA: TGTGCCAGCAGGCAGACAGGAGAGAATCAGCCCCAGCATTTT; CDR3: CASRQTGENQPQHF
D: TRBD2; V: TRBV7-6; size: few; length: 14; J: TRBJ2-1; DNA: TGTGCCAGCAGACCTAGCGGGAACGCAAATGAGCAGTTCTTC; CDR3: CASRPSGNANEQFF
D: TRBD2; V: TRBV19; size: .; length: 14; J: TRBJ2-7; DNA: TGTGCCAGTAGCCTCACCGGGACTAGCTACGAGCAGTACTTC; CDR3: CASSLTGTSYEQYF
D: .; V: TRBV9; size: .; length: 12; J: TRBJ2-7; DNA: TGTGCCAGCAGCGGGGAATCCTACGAGCAGTACTTC; CDR3: CASSGESYEQYF
D: .; V: TRBV11-2; size: .; length: 13; J: TRBJ2-1; DNA: TGTGCCAGCAGCCCTTTTAGAGACAATGAGCAGTTCTTC; CDR3: CASSPFRDNEQFF
D: .; V: TRBV28; size: .; length: 15; J: TRBJ2-7; DNA: TGTGCCAGCAGGCCCTACCGGAGGGCCTCCTACGAGCAGTACTTC; CDR3: CASRPYRRASYEQYF
D: TRBD1; V: TRBV4-1; size: .; length: 17; J: TRBJ1-2; DNA: TGCGCCAGCAGCCAAAGTCCCTGGACAGGGTCCAACTATGGCTACACCTTC; CDR3: CASSQSPWTGSNYGYTF
D: TRBD2; V: TRBV12-5; size: .; length: 17; J: TRBJ2-5; DNA: TGTGCTAGTGCCCCGCGGGGTAGCGGGGCATTACAAGAGACCCAGTACTTC; CDR3: CASAPRGSGALQETQYF
D: .; V: TRBV14; size: .; length: 11; J: TRBJ2-7; DNA: TGTGCCAGCAGCCAAGGGGGCGAGCAGTACTTC; CDR3: CASSQGGEQYF
D: .; V: TRBV9; size: .; length: 17; J: TRBJ2-5; DNA: TGTGCCAGCAGCGTAAAATTACGGACAGAACCCCAAGAGACCCAGTACTTC; CDR3: CASSVKLRTEPQETQYF
D: .; V: TRBV10-1; size: .; length: 14; J: TRBJ1-5; DNA: TGCGCCAGCAGTGACCCTCGGGGCACAGATACGCAGCATTTT; CDR3: CASSDPRGTDTQHF
D: .; V: TRBV4-1; size: .; length: 17; J: TRBJ2-3; DNA: TGCGCCAGCAGCCAAGTAGAACTAGGTATGGGCACAGATACGCAGTATTTT; CDR3: CASSQVELGMGTDTQYF
D: .; V: TRBV7-9; size: .; length: 14; J: TRBJ1-4; DNA: TGTGCCAGCAGCTTACCAGGGTCGCGGGAAAAACTGTTTTTT; CDR3: CASSLPGSREKLFF
D: .; V: TRBV27; size: .; length: 12; J: TRBJ2-7; DNA: TGTGCCAGCGGAATCGCACAGGGTTTGCAGTACTTC; CDR3: CASGIAQGLQYF
D: .; V: TRBV15; size: .; length: 13; J: TRBJ2-3; DNA: TGTGCCACCAGCAGAGATCGCCCCGGTACGCAGTATTTT; CDR3: CATSRDRPGTQYF
D: .; V: TRBV4-1; size: .; length: 14; J: TRBJ1-1; DNA: TGCGCCAGCAGCCAAGGAGGGCCTCACACTGAAGCTTTCTTT; CDR3: CASSQGGPHTEAFF
D: TRBD2; V: TRBV5-4; size: once; length: 16; J: TRBJ2-7; DNA: TGTGCCAGCAGCGACAAGACTAGCGGGAGGCCCTACGAGCAGTACTTC; CDR3: CASSDKTSGRPYEQYF
D: .; V: TRBV6-1; size: few; length: 15; J: TRBJ1-1; DNA: TGTGCCAGCAGTACCGGGACACTGGAGAACACTGAAGCTTTCTTT; CDR3: CASSTGTLENTEAFF
D: .; V: TRBV29-1; size: .; length: 15; J: TRBJ1-2; DNA: TGCAGCGTTGAGCCGGGGGCCGACTTTAACTATGGCTACACCTTC; CDR3: CSVEPGADFNYGYTF
D: .; V: TRBV9; size: .; length: 13; J: TRBJ2-7; DNA: TGTGCCAGCAGCGCGGCCCCCTCACAGGGTCAGTACTTC; CDR3: CASSAAPSQGQYF
D: .; V: TRBV5-1; size: .; length: 15; J: TRBJ2-7; DNA: TGCGCCAGCAGCTTGTTTTCGACAGGCGCCTACGAGCAGTACTTC; CDR3: CASSLFSTGAYEQYF
D: TRBD1; V: TRBV11-2; size: .; length: 14; J: TRBJ2-7; DNA: TGTGCCAGCAGCCCCGGGACAGATAACTACGAGCAGTACTTC; CDR3: CASSPGTDNYEQYF
D: .; V: TRBV6-5; size: once; length: 14; J: TRBJ1-1; DNA: TGTGCCAGCAGTTACTACGGGGATGGCACTGAAGCTTTCTTT; CDR3: CASSYYGDGTEAFF
D: .; V: TRBV19; size: .; length: 13; J: TRBJ2-1; DNA: TGTGCCAGTGGGTTCACTCTCTACAATGAGCAGTTCTTC; CDR3: CASGFTLYNEQFF
D: .; V: TRBV11-2; size: .; length: 14; J: TRBJ2-7; DNA: TGTGCCAGCAGCTTAGTAGGCAGGGGCTACGAGCAGTACTTC; CDR3: CASSLVGRGYEQYF
D: .; V: TRBV7-9; size: .; length: 14; J: TRBJ1-2; DNA: TGTGCCACCCATCGGGGTAGCCCTAACTATGGCTACACCTTC; CDR3: CATHRGSPNYGYTF
D: .; V: TRBV11-2; size: .; length: 16; J: TRBJ1-1; DNA: TGTGCCAGCAGCTTCGGGGAGGGTTGGGTGAACACTGAAGCTTTCTTT; CDR3: CASSFGEGWVNTEAFF